This T cell receptor beta chain was captured by sequencing in a study of blood T cell repertoires in COVID-19. This table comes from immunoSEQ multiplex PCR, and its TCRdb copy is limited to in-frame clones, with some not included. The sample has approximately 58,000 clones; 75% to 80% are singletons. From germline, CDR1 is LGHDT and CDR2 YNNKEL (reference sequence). The CDR3 is 16 amino acids. V lost 4 bases, J lost 4 bases, and 9 bases stayed unmatched. The receptor was derived from a man between 65 and 85 years old with active or convalescent COVID-19. The chain carries TRBV3-1 (or the pseudogene TRBV3-2) and TRBJ1-3, with 8 bases fitting TRBD1. Sequencing was performed on peripheral blood. This chain's CDR3 is CASSPGQEKPGNTIYF. The CDR3 nucleotides read TGTGCCAGCAGCCCGGGACAGGAGAAACCAGGAAACACCATATATTTT.